The clone carrying this T cell receptor beta chain was observed once. Using immunoSEQ multiplex PCR, the repertoire was profiled, and TCRdb retains in-frame clones only, with some absent. Altogether 29,000 or so clones are present, approximately 86% being singletons, with the ten largest covering approximately 12%. The data are from a study of blood T cell repertoires in COVID-19. J was trimmed by 4 bases and V by 0 bases; bases with no gene match: 12. The CDR3 runs to 17 residues. In germline, CDR1 is SGHVS, CDR2 FQNEAQ. The sequenced sample consisted of peripheral blood. This clonotype originated in a human donor in a cohort sampled during active COVID-19. The donor label of this sample is uncertain. The rearrangement links TRBV7-8 to TRBJ2-7, with 7 bases lining up with TRBD1. Here the CDR3 reads CASSLALVAGGPYEQYF. Here the CDR3 DNA reads TGTGCCAGCAGCTTAGCCTTGGTGGCAGGGGGTCCGTACGAGCAGTACTTC.